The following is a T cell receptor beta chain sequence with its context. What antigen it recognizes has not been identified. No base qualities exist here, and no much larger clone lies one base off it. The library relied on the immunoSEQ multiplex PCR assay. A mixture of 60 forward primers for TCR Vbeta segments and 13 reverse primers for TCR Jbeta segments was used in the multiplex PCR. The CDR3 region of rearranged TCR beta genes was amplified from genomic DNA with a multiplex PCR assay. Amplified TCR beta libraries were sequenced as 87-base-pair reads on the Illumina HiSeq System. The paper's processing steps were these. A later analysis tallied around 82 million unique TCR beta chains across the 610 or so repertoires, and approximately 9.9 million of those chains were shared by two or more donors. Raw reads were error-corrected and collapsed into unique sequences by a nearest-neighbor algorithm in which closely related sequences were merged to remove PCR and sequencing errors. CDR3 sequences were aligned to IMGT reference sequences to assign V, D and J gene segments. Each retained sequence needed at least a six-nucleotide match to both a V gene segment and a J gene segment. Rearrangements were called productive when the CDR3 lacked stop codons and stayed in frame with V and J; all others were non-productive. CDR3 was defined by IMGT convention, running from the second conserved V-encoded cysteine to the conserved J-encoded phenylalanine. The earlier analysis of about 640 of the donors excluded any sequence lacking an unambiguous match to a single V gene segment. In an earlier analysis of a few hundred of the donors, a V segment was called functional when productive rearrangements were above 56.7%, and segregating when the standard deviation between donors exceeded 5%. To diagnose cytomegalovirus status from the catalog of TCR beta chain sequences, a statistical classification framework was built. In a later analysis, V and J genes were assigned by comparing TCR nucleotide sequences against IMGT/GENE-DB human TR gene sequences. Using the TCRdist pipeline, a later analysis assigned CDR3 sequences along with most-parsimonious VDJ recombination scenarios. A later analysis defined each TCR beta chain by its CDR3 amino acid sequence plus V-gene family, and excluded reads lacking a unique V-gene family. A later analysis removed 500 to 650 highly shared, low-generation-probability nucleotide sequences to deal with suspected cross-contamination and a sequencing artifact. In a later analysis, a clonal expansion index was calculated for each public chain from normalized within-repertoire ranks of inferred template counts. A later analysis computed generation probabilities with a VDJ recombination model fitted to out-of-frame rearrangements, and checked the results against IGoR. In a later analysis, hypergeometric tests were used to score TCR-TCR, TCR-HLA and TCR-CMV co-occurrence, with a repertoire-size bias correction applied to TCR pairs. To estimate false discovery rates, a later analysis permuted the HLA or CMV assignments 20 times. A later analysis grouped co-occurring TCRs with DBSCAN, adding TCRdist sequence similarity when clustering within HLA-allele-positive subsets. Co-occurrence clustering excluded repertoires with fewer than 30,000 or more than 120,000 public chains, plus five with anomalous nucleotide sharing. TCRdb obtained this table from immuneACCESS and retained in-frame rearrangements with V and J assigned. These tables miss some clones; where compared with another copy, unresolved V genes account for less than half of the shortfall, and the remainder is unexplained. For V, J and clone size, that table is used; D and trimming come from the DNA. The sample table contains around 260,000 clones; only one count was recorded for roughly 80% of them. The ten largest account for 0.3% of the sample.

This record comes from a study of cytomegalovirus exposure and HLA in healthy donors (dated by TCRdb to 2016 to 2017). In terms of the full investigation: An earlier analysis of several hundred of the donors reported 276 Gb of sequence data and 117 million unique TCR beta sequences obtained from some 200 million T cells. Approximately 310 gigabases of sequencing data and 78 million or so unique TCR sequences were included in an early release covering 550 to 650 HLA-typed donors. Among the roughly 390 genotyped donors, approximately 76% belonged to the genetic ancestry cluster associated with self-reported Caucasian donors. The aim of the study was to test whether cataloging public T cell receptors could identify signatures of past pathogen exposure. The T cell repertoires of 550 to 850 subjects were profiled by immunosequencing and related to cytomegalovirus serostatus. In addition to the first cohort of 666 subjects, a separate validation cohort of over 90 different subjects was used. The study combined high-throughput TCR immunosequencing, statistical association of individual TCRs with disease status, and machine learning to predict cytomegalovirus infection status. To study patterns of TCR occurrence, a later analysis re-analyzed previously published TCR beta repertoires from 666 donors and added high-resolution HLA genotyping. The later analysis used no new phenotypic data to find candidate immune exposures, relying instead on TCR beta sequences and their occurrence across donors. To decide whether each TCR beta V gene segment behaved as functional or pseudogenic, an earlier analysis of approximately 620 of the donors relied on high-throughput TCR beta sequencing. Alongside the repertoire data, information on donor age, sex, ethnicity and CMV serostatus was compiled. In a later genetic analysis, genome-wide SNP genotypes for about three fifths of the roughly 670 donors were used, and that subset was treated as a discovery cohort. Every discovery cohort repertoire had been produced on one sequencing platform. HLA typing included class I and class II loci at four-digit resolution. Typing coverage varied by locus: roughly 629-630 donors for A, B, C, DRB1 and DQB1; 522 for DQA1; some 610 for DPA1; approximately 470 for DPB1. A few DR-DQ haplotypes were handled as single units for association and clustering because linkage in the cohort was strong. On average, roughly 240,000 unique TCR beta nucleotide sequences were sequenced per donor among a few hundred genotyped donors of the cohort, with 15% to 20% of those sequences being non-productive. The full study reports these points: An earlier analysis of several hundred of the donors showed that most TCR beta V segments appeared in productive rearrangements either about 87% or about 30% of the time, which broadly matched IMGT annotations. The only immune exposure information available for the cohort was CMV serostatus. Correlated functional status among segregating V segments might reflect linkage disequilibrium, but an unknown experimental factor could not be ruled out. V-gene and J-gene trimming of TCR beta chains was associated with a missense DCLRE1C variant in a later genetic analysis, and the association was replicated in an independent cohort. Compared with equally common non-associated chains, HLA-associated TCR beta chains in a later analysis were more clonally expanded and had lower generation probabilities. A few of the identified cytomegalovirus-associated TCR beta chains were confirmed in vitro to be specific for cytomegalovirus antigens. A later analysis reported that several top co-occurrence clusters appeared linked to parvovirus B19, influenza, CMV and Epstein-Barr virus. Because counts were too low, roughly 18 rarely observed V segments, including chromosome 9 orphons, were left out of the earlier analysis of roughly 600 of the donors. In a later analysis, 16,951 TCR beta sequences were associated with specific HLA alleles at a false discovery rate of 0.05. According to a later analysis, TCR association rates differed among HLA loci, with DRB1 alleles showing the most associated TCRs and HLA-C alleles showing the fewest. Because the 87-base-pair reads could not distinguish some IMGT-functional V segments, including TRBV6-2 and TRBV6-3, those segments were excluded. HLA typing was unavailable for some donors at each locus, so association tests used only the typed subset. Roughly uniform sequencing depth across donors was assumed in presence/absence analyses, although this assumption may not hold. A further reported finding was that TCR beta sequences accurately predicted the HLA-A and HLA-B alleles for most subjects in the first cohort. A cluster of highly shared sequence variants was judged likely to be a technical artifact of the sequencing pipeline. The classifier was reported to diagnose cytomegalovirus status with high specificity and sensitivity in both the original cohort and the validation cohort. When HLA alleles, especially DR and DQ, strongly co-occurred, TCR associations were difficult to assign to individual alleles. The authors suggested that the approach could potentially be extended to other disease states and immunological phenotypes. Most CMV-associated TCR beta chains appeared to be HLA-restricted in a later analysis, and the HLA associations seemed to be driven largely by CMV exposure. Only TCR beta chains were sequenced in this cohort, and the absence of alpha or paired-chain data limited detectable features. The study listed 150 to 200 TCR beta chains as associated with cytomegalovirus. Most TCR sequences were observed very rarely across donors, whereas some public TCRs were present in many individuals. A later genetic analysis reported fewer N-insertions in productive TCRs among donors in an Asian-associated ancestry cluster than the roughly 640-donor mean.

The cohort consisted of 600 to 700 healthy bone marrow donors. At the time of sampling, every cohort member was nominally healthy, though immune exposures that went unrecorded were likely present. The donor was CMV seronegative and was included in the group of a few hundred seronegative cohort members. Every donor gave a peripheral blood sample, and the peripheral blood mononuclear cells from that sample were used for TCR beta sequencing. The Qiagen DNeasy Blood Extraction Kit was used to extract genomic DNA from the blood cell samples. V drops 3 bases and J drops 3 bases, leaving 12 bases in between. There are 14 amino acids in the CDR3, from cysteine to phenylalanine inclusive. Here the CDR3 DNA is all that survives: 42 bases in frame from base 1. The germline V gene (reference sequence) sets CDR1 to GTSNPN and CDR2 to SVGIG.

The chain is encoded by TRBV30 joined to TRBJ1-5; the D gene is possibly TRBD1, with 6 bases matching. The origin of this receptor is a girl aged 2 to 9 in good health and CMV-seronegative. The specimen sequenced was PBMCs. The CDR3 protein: CAWRSQGHNQPQHF. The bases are TGTGCCTGGAGGTCCCAGGGACACAATCAGCCCCAGCATTTT. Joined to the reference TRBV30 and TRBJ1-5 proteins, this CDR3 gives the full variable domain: SQTIHQWPATLVQPVGSPLSLECTVEGTSNPNLYWYRQAAGRGLQLLFYSVGIGQISSEVPQNLSASRPQDRQFILSSKKLLLSDSGFYLCAWRSQGHNQPQHFGDGTRLSIL.